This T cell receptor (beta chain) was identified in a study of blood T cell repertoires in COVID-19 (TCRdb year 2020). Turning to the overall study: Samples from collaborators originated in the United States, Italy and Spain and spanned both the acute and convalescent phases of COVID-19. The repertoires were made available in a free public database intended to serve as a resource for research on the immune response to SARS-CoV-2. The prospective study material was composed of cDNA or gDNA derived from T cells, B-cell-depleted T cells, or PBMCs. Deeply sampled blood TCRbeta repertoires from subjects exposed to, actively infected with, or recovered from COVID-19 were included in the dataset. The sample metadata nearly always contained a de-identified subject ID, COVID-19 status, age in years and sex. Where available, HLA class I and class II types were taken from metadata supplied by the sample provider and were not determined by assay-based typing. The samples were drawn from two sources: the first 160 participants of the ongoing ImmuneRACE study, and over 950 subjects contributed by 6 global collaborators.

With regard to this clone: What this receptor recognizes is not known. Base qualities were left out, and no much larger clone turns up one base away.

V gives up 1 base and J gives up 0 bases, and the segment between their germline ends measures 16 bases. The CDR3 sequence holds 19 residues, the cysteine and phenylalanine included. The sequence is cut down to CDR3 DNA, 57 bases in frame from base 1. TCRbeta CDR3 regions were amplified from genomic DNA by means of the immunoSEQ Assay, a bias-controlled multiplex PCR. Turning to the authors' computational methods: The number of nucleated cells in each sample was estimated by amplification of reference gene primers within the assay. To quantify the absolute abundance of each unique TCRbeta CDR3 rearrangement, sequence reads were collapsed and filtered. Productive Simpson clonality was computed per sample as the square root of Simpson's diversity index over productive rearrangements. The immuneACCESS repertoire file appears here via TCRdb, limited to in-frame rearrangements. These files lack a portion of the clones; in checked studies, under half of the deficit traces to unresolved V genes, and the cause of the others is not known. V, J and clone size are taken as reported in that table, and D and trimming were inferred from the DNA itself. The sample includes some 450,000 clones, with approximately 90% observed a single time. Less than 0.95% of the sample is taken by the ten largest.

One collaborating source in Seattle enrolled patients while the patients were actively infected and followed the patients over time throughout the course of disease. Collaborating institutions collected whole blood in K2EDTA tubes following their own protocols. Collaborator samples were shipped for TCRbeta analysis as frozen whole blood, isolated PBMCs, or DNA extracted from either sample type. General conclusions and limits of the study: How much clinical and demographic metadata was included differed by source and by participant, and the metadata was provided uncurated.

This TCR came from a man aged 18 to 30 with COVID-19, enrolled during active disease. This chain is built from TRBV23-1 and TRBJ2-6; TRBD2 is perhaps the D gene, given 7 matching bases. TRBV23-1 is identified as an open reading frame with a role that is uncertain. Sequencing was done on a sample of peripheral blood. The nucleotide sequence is TGCGCCAGCAGTCAATGGGAAGAGGGGGGGCGCTCTGGGGCCAACGTCCTGACTTTC. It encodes CASSQWEEGGRSGANVLTF.